A single TCR beta chain is shown here with its context. Profiling relied on immunoSEQ multiplex PCR, and the TCRdb table lists in-frame clones only, not all of them. The sample carries around 55,000 clones, 85% to 95% recorded once. Germline V CDR1 and CDR2: MDHEN, SYDVKM. V lost 8 bases and J lost 6, with 7 bases in between. This CDR3 is 11 amino acids long. These data originate in a study of T cell changes during pregnancy in multiple sclerosis. The sequencing used CD8+ T cells from peripheral blood mononuclear cells, collected in the second trimester of pregnancy. V usage is TRBV28 and J usage is TRBJ2-2, with D maybe TRBD2 (5 bases). This TCR derives from a female donor with multiple sclerosis, enrolled in a pregnancy study. The CDR3 nucleotides are TGTGCCAGCGGACTCCCCGGGGAGCTGTTTTTT. This encodes CASGLPGELFF.